This T cell receptor beta chain is from a study of beta chain features in type 1 diabetes. General study points: There were fewer insertions and more deletions at the VDJ junctions of type 1 diabetes patients. Shorter TCRB CDR3s, moderately but significantly so, marked every one of the four CD4+ subsets in Type 1 diabetes patients.

Comment on this clone: Its antigen is still unknown.

In total, each donor contributed a single heparinised blood draw that averaged roughly 100 mL. TCRB transcripts that were expressed got sequenced, as all of the isolated RNA had been reverse transcribed. Sequencing used immunoSEQ multiplex PCR; TCRdb keeps in-frame clones, though not all of them. The data hold a few hundred thousand clones, with approximately 16% observed a single time. The sequence was obtained from a man aged 30-40 years with type 1 diabetes. Sequenced: naive CD4+ T cells from blood.

The DNA for the CDR3 is TGTGCCAGCAGCACCAGGGTAGGGGGCACAGATACGCAGTATTTT. As protein: CASSTRVGGTDTQYF. V gene TRBV7-2 combines with J gene TRBJ2-3; tentative D call: TRBD1 (5 bases). Germline values: CDR1 SGHTA, CDR2 FQGNSA. This CDR3 spans 15 amino acids. V was clipped by 5 bases and J by 1 base, with 13 bases between them.